The clone carrying this TCR beta chain turned up a few times. This sample was included in a study of blood T cell repertoires in COVID-19. At the level of the study: Whether acute or convalescent, the COVID-19 samples came from the United States, Italy and Spain.

Clones were read by immunoSEQ multiplex PCR, and TCRdb kept only the in-frame ones, dropping some. The data contain tens of thousands of clones, 87% of them singletons. The sequenced sample consisted of peripheral blood. The sequence was obtained from a human donor with active COVID-19. The donor label of this sample is uncertain.

The chain's CDR3 is CASSAGGLSQSEQFF. The CDR3 DNA sequence: TGTGCCAGCAGCGCGGGGGGACTTTCCCAAAGTGAGCAGTTCTTC. This chain connects TRBV9 to TRBJ2-1; 7 positions match TRBD2. Unmatched junction bases numbered 12, after V lost 3 bases and J lost 9 bases. CDR3 length: 15 residues. Germline V CDR1 and CDR2: SGDLS, YYNGEE.